The rows below give T cell receptor beta chains drawn from one sample of a study of cytotoxic CD8 clonotypes in ibrutinib-treated CLL. Profiled with immunoSEQ multiplex PCR; TCRdb holds only in-frame clones, not every one. The table includes fewer than 200,000 clones, approximately 80% detected once. Source: PBMCs, taken after 24 months of ibrutinib treatment. These receptors were taken from a human donor with chronic lymphocytic leukemia. Both conserved end residues are part of each CDR3. A D gene is named only where the DNA matches it firmly. Where a row states a size, it is once, few, many or the class of an expanded clone; other rows omit it.

j_gene	d_gene	abundance	v_gene	CDR3aa
TRBJ1-2	-	-	TRBV7-2	CASSTRALYGYTF
TRBJ1-2	-	few	TRBV19	CASRVKPHGYTF
TRBJ2-3	TRBD1	-	TRBV5-1	CASSLPRGQGPDTQYF
TRBJ1-1	-	-	TRBV28	CASSSNDPGVTEAFF
TRBJ1-5	-	-	TRBV6-5	CASSYSFGGNQPQHF
TRBJ2-1	TRBD1	few	TRBV5-1	CASSLLQGDNEQFF
TRBJ1-4	-	-	TRBV30	CAWSPQGFRGEKLFF
TRBJ2-7	TRBD2	-	TRBV18	CASSPVAGGSREQYF
TRBJ2-5	-	-	TRBV4-2	CASSQGQEQYF
TRBJ1-5	-	-	TRBV19	CASSTDRQGNQPQHF
TRBJ2-7	TRBD2	-	TRBV5-1	CASSLQREGRSEQYF
TRBJ2-3	-	-	TRBV11-1	CASRDGGSTDTQYF
TRBJ1-5	-	few	TRBV18	CASSPGNSNQPQHF
TRBJ2-7	-	-	TRBV19	CASSSQGLAAYEQYF
TRBJ2-7	-	-	TRBV19	CASSVGVSYEQYF
TRBJ2-6	-	-	TRBV6-6	CASIYGTGANVLTF
TRBJ2-4	TRBD1	-	TRBV19	CASSIGQELAKNIQYF
TRBJ2-2	-	-	TRBV7-2	CASSLGQGISGGELFF
TRBJ2-7	-	-	TRBV7-6	CASSLVDVRVYEQYF
TRBJ2-7	TRBD1	-	TRBV19	CASSIGTGDEQYF
TRBJ2-2	TRBD1	-	TRBV6-5	CASRRQGNTGELFF
TRBJ1-3	-	-	TRBV13	CASSLLLGDSGNTIYF
TRBJ2-3	TRBD1	-	TRBV13	CASSKLQGAGADTQYF
TRBJ2-3	-	-	TRBV4-1	CASSRVGEATDTQYF
TRBJ2-3	-	once	TRBV28	CASMGWDTQYF
TRBJ2-3	TRBD2	-	TRBV11-2	CASSPAGGRGGSDTQYF
TRBJ2-7	-	-	TRBV7-2	CASRPGRGHYEQYF
TRBJ1-1	-	-	TRBV7-9	CASSLRTGAGTEAFF
TRBJ2-2	-	-	TRBV5-1	CASSLDSLRLNTGELFF
TRBJ2-7	TRBD1	-	TRBV2	CASSGTYLRDRNIISYEQYF
TRBJ1-4	-	-	TRBV5-8	CASSLGQTTNEKLFF
TRBJ1-6	-	-	TRBV7-2	CASSLQNSPLHF
TRBJ2-1	TRBD1	-	TRBV27	CASSLRDTGGSYNEQFF
TRBJ2-3	-	-	TRBV4-1	CASSQGVEDTQYF
TRBJ2-2	-	-	TRBV1	CTSSGLAATGELFF
TRBJ1-1	-	-	TRBV5-1	CASSGGGINNGAFF
TRBJ2-1	-	-	TRBV5-1	CASSLRGSGGYNEQFF
TRBJ2-7	-	once	TRBV5-1	CASRLAASDSYEQYF
TRBJ2-5	-	-	TRBV6-6	CASIGLLQGETQYF
TRBJ2-7	-	-	TRBV18	CASSPRTAFYEQYF
TRBJ2-7	TRBD2	-	TRBV4-2	CASGNSGRMSYEQYF
TRBJ1-1	-	-	TRBV30	CAWSIGGGTEAFF
TRBJ1-2	-	once	TRBV9	CASSVASGSDGYTF
TRBJ1-4	-	-	TRBV6-6	CASSYGNEKLFF
TRBJ1-2	TRBD1	few	TRBV5-1	CASSLAEWDRAINGYTF
TRBJ2-7	TRBD1	-	TRBV25-1	CASREQGTNEQYF
TRBJ2-3	-	once	TRBV4-1	CASRRGTDTQYF
TRBJ1-1	-	once	TRBV19	CASTDPDSEAFF
TRBJ1-2	TRBD1	-	TRBV18	CASSRREGAQNYGYTF
TRBJ1-2	-	-	TRBV5-5	CASSLDMGYTF
TRBJ1-1	-	-	TRBV9	CASSSADRPNTEAFF
TRBJ1-4	-	-	TRBV18	CASSRGIGNEKLFF
TRBJ1-2	TRBD1	few	TRBV19	CASSKQGATTSYGYTF
TRBJ2-6	-	-	TRBV6-1	CASSEVWGSGANVLTF